The 10 T cell receptor beta chains presented below share a single source sample, sequenced in a study of T cells in localized non-small cell lung cancer. Some clones are missing from TCRdb's copy, which holds only in-frame ones; the method was immunoSEQ multiplex PCR. The data contain roughly 1,900 clones, less than 25% of them singletons. This specimen was normal lung tissue next to the tumor, taken before any cancer treatment. The receptors were sampled from a woman aged 40 to 75 with stage II squamous cell lung carcinoma.

The V call is TRBV6-8, the J call TRBJ2-3, with D perhaps being TRBD1 or TRBD2 (5 bases each). V shed 6 bases and J shed 2 bases, with 9 bases lying between them. Germline assignment: CDR1 MNHGY and CDR2 SAAAGT. There are 13 residues in the CDR3. The CDR3 nucleotides read TGTGCCAGCAGCTGGGGACCCACAGATACGCAGTATTTT. As protein: CASSWGPTDTQYF.

The rearrangement uses TRBV12-5 and TRBJ2-1; 9 bases are shared with TRBD1. This CDR3 is built from 16 residues. Per the germline V gene, CDR1 is LGHNT and CDR2 is FRNRAP. V was clipped by 3 bases and J by 0 bases; unmatched bases: 3. CDR3 in DNA: TGTGCTAGTGGTTTAGACAGGGGGAGCTCCTACAATGAGCAGTTCTTC. Its translation: CASGLDRGSSYNEQFF.

This clone was detected only a few times. The gene calls are TRBV6-8 and TRBJ1-1; a weak D match, TRBD1 (5 bases). The CDR3 has 14 residues. V shed 5 bases and J shed 4 bases, with 14 bases lying between them. Germline values: CDR1 MNHGY, CDR2 SAAAGT. CDR3 sequence reads: CASSADTGGTEAFF. DNA for the CDR3: TGTGCCAGCAGTGCCGACACGGGGGGCACTGAAGCTTTCTTT.

V gene TRBV14 combines with J gene TRBJ1-1, with a possible D match to TRBD1 (6 bases). Germline lookup yields CDR1 SGHDN and CDR2 FVKESK. The length of the CDR3 is 15 residues. Trimming stripped 3 bases from V and 3 bases from J, with 14 bases between. CDR3 nucleotide sequence: TGTGCCAGCAGCCAGAATACAGGGTGGGACACTGAAGCTTTCTTT. Encoded protein: CASSQNTGWDTEAFF. Full variable domain (outside the CDR3, taken from reference TRBV14 and TRBJ1-1): EAGVTQFPSHSVIEKGQTVTLRCDPISGHDNLYWYRRVMGKEIKFLLHFVKESKQDESGMPNNRFLAERTGGTYSTLKVQPAELEDSGVYFCASSQNTGWDTEAFFGQGTRLTVV.

The chain has TRBV19 and TRBJ2-7; 8 nucleotides match TRBD1. Germline CDR1 and CDR2: LNHDA and SQIVND (reference sequence). The CDR3 has 15 residues. V was pared by 5 bases and J by 2 bases, with 8 bases of the junction left unmatched. CDR3 DNA: TGTGCCAGTAGTCCCCGACAGGGGAGGCCCTACGAGCAGTACTTC. This codes for CASSPRQGRPYEQYF.

This clone is deemed medium-sized. The CDR3 DNA reads as TGTGCCAGCAGCTCCCGGGCCCGGCCAGGGGAGCTGTTTTTT. Its protein product is CASSSRARPGELFF. The gene calls are TRBV11-3 and TRBJ2-2; D unclear. Germline V gene data show CDR1 as SGHNT and CDR2 as YENEEA. The CDR3 runs to 14 residues. The V end lost 4 bases, the J end lost 8 bases, and 14 bases lay between the germline ends.

This clone is judged medium-sized. This chain connects TRBV11-3 to TRBJ1-2; D is perhaps TRBD1 (5 bases). The CDR3 is 15 amino acids. Trimming took off 3 bases at V and 4 bases at J, with 15 bases between the two ends. Germline CDR1 SGHNT, CDR2 YENEEA. The CDR3 DNA is TGTGCCAGCAGCTTGGCCTTGGAAAGGGGCTATGGCTACACCTTC. Residues: CASSLALERGYGYTF.

The V gene is TRBV11-3, the J gene TRBJ1-1, with a possible D match to TRBD1 (5 bases). V dropped 3 bases and J dropped 4 bases, with 18 bases sitting between them. The CDR3 extends over 16 amino acids. Germline V lookup: CDR1 SGHNT, CDR2 YENEEA. The CDR3 loop is CASSLHGAPTGTEAFF. CDR3 sequence (DNA): TGTGCCAGCAGCTTGCATGGGGCACCAACGGGCACTGAAGCTTTCTTT.

The J gene is TRBJ2-5, the V gene TRBV28; 9 nucleotides align to TRBD1. The germline V gene encodes CDR1 MDHEN and CDR2 SYDVKM. This CDR3 is 16 amino acids long. Unmatched junction bases numbered 8, after V lost 5 bases and J lost 1 base. CDR3 bases: TGTGCCAGCAGTGCATGGGGACAGGGCTTCCAAGAGACCCAGTACTTC. Protein: CASSAWGQGFQETQYF. Full variable domain (rest looked up from reference TRBV28 and TRBJ2-5): DVKVTQSSRYLVKRTGEKVFLECVQDMDHENMFWYRQDPGLGLRLIYFSYDVKMKEKGDIPEGYSVSREKKERFSLILESASTNQTSMYLCASSAWGQGFQETQYFGPGTRLLVL.

The chain joins TRBV29-1 to TRBJ1-2; D gene uncertain. The CDR3 is made up of 14 amino acids. Germline-derived CDR1 and CDR2 are SQVTM and ANQGSEA. V lost 3 bases and J lost 7, with 18 bases in between. The CDR3 DNA sequence: TGCAGCGTTGATGGCGGCTGGGAGTCTGGTGGCTACACCTTC. It specifies CSVDGGWESGGYTF.